Reported below is one T cell receptor beta chain. These data originate in a study of CD8 T cells in Susac syndrome. Random hexamers were used to reverse transcribe the RNA input (about 0.5 to 1 ug). TCRdb recomputed calls from the immunoSEQ multiplex PCR reads with MiXCR, one row per CDR3 protein. The data contain about 120,000 distinct CDR3 sequences, around nine tenths of them seen just once; the ten biggest clones take up over 0.12%. Trimming stripped 4 bases from V and 3 bases from J, with 10 bases between. This CDR3 contains 13 residues. Germline lookup yields CDR1 MNHEY and CDR2 SVGEGT. This sequence originates from a human donor in good health. V is TRBV6-2 or TRBV6-3 and J is TRBJ2-7, with D maybe TRBD1 (6 bases). Sequencing was carried out using CD4+ T cells from PBMCs. The CDR3, as DNA: TGTGCCAGCAGTTTTGGGACAAACTACGAGCAGTACTTC. Its translation is CASSFGTNYEQYF.